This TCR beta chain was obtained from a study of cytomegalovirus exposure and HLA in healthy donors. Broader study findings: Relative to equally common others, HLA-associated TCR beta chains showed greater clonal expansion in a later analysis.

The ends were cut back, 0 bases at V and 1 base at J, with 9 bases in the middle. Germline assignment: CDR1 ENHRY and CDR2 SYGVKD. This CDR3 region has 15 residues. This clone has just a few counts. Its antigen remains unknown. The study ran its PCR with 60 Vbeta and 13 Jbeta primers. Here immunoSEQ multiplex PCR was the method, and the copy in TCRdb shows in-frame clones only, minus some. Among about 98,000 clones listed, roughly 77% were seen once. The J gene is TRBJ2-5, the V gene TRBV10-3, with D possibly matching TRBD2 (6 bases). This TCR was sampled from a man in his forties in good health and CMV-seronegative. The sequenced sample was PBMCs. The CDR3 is CAISESGGTQETQYF. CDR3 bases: TGTGCCATCAGTGAGTCGGGGGGAACCCAAGAGACCCAGTACTTC.